This T cell receptor (beta chain) is from a study of PD-L1 blockade in urothelial cancer. Study-wide context: Dosed intravenously at 1,200 mg every 3 weeks, atezolizumab was initiated by patients in the mid-2010s. A median of approximately 140,000 T cells was found in the blood samples.

Indicated time point: pretreatment peripheral blood. The data were produced by immunoSEQ multiplex PCR, yet TCRdb's version contains in-frame clones alone and is incomplete. The sample holds about 53,000 clones; roughly 87% are singletons and the top ten take 14% to 15%. This CDR3 region has 14 residues. The V and J ends lost 3 bases and 0 bases respectively, with 8 bases between them. Germline CDR1 is SNHLY and CDR2 is FYNNEI. This receptor was obtained from a woman aged 60-75 years with urothelial cancer. The sequenced sample was PBMCs, obtained around atezolizumab (anti-PD-L1) treatment. The V and J genes are TRBV2 and TRBJ1-2; D gene unclear. The CDR3, as DNA: TGTGCCAGCAGTGACTCGGGAGCTAACTATGGCTACACCTTC. Its translation: CASSDSGANYGYTF.